This TCR beta chain was obtained from a study of OX40 agonist ivuxolimab in advanced cancers. In the study overall: Ivuxolimab, which targeted the costimulatory receptor OX40 (CD134), was an agonistic, fully human IgG2 monoclonal antibody. A male proportion of 82.7% and a mean age of approximately 61 years, ranging from about 23 to 90, were recorded for the dose-escalation cohort. Intravenous ivuxolimab was administered to patients every 2 weeks at six dose levels: 0.01, 0.1, 0.3, 1.5, 3 and 10 mg/kg. Among the 50 to 55 dose-escalation patients, some 20 had hepatocellular carcinoma, about 15 melanoma, 9 renal cell carcinoma and 9 head and neck cancer. Partial responses occurred in three dose-escalation patients: two with cutaneous melanoma and one with hepatocellular carcinoma. The paper covers the monotherapy dose-escalation part of the phase I ivuxolimab trial, which included N = 52 patients. Prior anti-PD-1, anti-PD-L1 or anti-CTLA-4 therapy was permitted, and checkpoint inhibitors had been received by under 50% of dose-escalation patients. The purpose of peripheral TCRbeta sequencing was to test whether ivuxolimab changed TCR sequence diversity and led to clonal T-cell expansion.

Genomic DNA was isolated from the sorted cells so that the TCRbeta CDR3 region could be sequenced. The immunoSEQ Assay was used for sequencing of TCRbeta CDR3 regions. TCRdb obtained this table from immuneACCESS and retained in-frame rearrangements with V and J assigned. These tables miss some clones; where compared with another copy, unresolved V genes account for less than half of the shortfall, and the remainder is unexplained. Across this sample there are some 14,000 clones, with about 80% seen only once. The leading ten clones occupy around 30% of the sample. The trial excluded patients who had a history of autoimmune disease or were on systemic immunosuppression. In every dose cohort, peripheral blood was drawn for TCR sequencing at baseline, cycle 4 day 1, and cycle 7 day 1. The samples were drawn from a first-in-human, open-label, multicenter phase I dose-escalation trial of ivuxolimab. Adults with locally advanced or metastatic melanoma, renal cell carcinoma, hepatocellular carcinoma or head and neck squamous cell carcinoma were enrolled in the trial. Before TCR sequencing, CD4+ T cells and CD8+ T cells from peripheral blood were sorted into separate populations.

Overall study outcomes, separate from this receptor: After ivuxolimab, more expanded clones were found on average in CD8+ T cells than in CD4+ T cells. In the 0.1-3.0 mg/kg groups, partial responders were among the patients with the lowest normalized peripheral clonal expansion, particularly in CD8+ T cells. At doses of 0.1 to 3.0 mg/kg, clonal expansion of both CD4+ and CD8+ T cells in blood was seen between baseline and week 6. Antigen specificity was not determined for the clonally expanded peripheral T cells. Low levels of normalized T-cell clonal expansion were also shown by some nonresponding patients.

As to this clone: The antigen it binds to is not known. The sample holds no much larger clone one base away, and base qualities are not on file.

The starting material was CD4+ or CD8+ T cells sorted from blood, obtained in a trial of the OX40 agonist ivuxolimab. The source of this sequence is an adult with an advanced solid tumor such as melanoma, head and neck, liver or kidney cancer.

DNA sequence: TGTGCTAGTGGTCCTCATAGGGACTCCCAGGAGGCTTTCTTT. This is translated as CASGPHRDSQEAFF. The rearranged chain carries TRBV12-5 and TRBJ1-1; TRBD1 is perhaps the D gene, given 5 matching bases. CDR1 and CDR2 are drawn from the germline V gene: LGHNT, FRNRAP. The cysteine opens and the phenylalanine closes a CDR3 of 14 amino acids. Solely the CDR3 DNA is kept, with 42 bases framed from the first base. The V and J ends are trimmed by 5 bases and 11 bases, leaving 21 bases between them.